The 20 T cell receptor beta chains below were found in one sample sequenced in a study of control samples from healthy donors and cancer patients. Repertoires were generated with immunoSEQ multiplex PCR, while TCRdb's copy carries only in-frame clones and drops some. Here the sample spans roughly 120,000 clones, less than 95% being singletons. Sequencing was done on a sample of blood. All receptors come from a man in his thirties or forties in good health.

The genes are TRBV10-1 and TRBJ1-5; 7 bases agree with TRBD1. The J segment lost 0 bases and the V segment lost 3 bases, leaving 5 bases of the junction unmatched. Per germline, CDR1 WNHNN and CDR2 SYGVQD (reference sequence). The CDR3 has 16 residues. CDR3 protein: CASSDTGAYSNQPQHF. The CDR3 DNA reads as TGCGCCAGCAGTGACACAGGGGCATATAGCAATCAGCCCCAGCATTTT.

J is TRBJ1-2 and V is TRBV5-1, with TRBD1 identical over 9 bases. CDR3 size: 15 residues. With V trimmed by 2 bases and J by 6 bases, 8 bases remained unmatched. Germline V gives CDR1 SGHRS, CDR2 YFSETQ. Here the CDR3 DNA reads TGCGCCAGCAGCTTAATACAGGGGGCTATGGATGGCTACACCTTC. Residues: CASSLIQGAMDGYTF.

CDR3 nucleotides: TGCAGCGTTGTCGGTTTCGGAGGTCCCTTTTACAATGAGCAGTTCTTC. It is translated as CSVVGFGGPFYNEQFF. J is TRBJ2-1 and V is TRBV29-1, with a tentative D call TRBD2 (5 bases). V lost 4 bases, J lost 4 bases, and 20 bases lay in between. The CDR3 extends over 16 amino acids. Per germline, CDR1 SQVTM and CDR2 ANQGSEA.

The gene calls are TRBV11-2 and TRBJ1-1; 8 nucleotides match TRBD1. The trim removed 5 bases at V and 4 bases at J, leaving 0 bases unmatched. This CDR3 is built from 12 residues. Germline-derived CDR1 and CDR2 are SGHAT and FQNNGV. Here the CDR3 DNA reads TGTGCCAGCAGCACAGGGGGCACTGAAGCTTTCTTT. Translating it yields CASSTGGTEAFF. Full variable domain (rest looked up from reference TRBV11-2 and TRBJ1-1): EAGVAQSPRYKIIEKRQSVAFWCNPISGHATLYWYQQILGQGPKLLIQFQNNGVVDDSQLPKDRFSAERLKGVDSTLKIQPAKLEDSAVYLCASSTGGTEAFFGQGTRLTVV.

CDR3 nucleotide sequence: TGCGCCAGCAGCCAGACAGCAACCGAAGCTTTCTTT. Its protein is CASSQTATEAFF. The rearrangement uses TRBV5-1 and TRBJ1-1; D perhaps matches TRBD1 (5 bases). The germline V gene has CDR1 SGHRS and CDR2 YFSETQ. Trimming pared 4 bases from V and 8 bases from J, leaving 12 bases between. The CDR3 covers 12 residues.

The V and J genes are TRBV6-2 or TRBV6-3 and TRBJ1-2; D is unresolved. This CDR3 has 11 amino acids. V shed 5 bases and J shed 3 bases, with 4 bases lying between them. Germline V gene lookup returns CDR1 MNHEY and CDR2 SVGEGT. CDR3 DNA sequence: TGTGCCAGCAGTACCGACTATGGCTACACCTTC. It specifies CASSTDYGYTF.

The CDR3 loop is CASGRLAGGQETQYF. DNA for the CDR3: TGTGCTAGTGGCCGGCTAGCGGGGGGCCAAGAGACCCAGTACTTC. The chain uses TRBV12-5 and TRBJ2-5; TRBD2 agrees at 11 bases. Germline lookup yields CDR1 LGHNT and CDR2 FRNRAP. The CDR3 covers 15 residues. With V trimmed by 6 bases and J by 1 base, 4 bases remained unmatched.

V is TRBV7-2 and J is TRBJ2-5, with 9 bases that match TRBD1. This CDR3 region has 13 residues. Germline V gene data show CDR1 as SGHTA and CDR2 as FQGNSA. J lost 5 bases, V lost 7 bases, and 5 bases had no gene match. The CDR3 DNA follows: TGTGCCAGCAACAGGGGGCGCTGGGAGACCCAGTACTTC. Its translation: CASNRGRWETQYF. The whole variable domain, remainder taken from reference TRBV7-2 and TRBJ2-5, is GAGVSQSPSNKVTEKGKDVELRCDPISGHTALYWYRQSLGQGLEFLIYFQGNSAPDKSGLPSDRFSAERTGGSVSTLTIQRTQQEDSAVYLCASNRGRWETQYFGPGTRLLVL.

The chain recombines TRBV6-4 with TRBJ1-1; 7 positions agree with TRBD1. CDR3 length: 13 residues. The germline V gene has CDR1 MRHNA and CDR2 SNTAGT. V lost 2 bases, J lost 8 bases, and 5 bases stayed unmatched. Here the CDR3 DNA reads TGTGCCAGCAGTGACCGGGACAGCGCAGAAGCTTTCTTT. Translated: CASSDRDSAEAFF.

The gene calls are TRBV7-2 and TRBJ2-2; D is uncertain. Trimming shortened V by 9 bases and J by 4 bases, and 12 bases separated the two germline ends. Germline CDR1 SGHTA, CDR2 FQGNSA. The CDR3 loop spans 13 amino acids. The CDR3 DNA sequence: TGTGCCAGACTTGAATCGGCCACCGGGGAGCTGTTTTTT. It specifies CARLESATGELFF.

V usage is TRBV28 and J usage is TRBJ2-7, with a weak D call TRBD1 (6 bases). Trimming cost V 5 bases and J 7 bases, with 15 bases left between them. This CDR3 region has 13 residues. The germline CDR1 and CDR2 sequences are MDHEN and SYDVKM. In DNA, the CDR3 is TGTGCCAGCAGTAACACAGGGCACACGGAGCAGTACTTC. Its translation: CASSNTGHTEQYF. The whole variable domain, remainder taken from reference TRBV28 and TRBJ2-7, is DVKVTQSSRYLVKRTGEKVFLECVQDMDHENMFWYRQDPGLGLRLIYFSYDVKMKEKGDIPEGYSVSREKKERFSLILESASTNQTSMYLCASSNTGHTEQYFGPGTRLTVT.

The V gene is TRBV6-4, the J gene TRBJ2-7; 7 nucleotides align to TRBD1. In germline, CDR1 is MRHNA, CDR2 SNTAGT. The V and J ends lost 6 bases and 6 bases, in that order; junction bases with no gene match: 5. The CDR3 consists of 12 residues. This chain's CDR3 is CASRGDRAEQYF. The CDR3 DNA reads TGTGCCAGCAGGGGAGACAGGGCCGAGCAGTACTTC.

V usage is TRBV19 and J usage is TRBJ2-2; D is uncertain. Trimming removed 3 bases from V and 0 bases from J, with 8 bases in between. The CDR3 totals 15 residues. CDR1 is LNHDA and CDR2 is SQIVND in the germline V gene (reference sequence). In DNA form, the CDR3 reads TGTGCCAGTAGTATGAAGGGAACGAACACCGGGGAGCTGTTTTTT. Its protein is CASSMKGTNTGELFF.

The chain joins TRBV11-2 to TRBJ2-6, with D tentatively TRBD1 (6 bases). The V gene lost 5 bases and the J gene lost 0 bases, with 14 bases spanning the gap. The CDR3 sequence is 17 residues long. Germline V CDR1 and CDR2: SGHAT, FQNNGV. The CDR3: CASSPEQGSSGANVLTF. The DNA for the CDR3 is TGTGCCAGCAGCCCCGAACAGGGTAGCTCTGGGGCCAACGTCCTGACTTTC.

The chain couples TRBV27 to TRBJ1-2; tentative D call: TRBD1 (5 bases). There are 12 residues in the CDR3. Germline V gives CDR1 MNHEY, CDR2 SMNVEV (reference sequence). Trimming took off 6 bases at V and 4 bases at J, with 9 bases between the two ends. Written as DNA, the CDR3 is TGTGCCAGCAGCCCGAGGGGCTATGGCTACACCTTC. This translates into CASSPRGYGYTF.

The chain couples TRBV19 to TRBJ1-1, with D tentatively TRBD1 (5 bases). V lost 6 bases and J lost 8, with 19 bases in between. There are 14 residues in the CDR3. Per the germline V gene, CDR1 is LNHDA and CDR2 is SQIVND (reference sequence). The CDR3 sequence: CASRVSGTTTEAFF. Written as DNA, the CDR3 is TGTGCCAGTAGAGTTTCCGGGACGACAACAGAAGCTTTCTTT.

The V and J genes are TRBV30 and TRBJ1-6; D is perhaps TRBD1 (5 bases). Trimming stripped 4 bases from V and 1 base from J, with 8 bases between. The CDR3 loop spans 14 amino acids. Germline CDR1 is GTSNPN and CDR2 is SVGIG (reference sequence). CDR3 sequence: CAWTGVSYNSPLHF. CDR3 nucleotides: TGTGCCTGGACGGGGGTATCCTATAATTCACCCCTCCACTTT.

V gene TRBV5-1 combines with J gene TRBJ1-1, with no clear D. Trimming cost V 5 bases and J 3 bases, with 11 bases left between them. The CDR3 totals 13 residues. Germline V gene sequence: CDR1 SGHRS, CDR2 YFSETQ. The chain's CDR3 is CASRPGGYTEAFF. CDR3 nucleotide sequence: TGCGCCAGCAGACCCGGAGGGTACACTGAAGCTTTCTTT.

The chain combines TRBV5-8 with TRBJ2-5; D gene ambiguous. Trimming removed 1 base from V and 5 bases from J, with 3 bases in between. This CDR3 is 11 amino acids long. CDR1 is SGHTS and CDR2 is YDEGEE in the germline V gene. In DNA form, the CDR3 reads TGTGCCAGCAGCTTGAGGGAGACCCAGTACTTC. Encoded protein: CASSLRETQYF.

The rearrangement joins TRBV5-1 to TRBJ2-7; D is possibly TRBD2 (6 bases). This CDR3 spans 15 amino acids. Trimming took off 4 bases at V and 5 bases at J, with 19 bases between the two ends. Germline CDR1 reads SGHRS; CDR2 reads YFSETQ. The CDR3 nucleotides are TGCGCCAGCAGCCTAGGGTCGGCGGGAAGGGACGAGCAGTACTTC. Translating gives CASSLGSAGRDEQYF. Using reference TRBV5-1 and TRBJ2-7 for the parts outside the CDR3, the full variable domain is KAGVTQTPRYLIKTRGQQVTLSCSPISGHRSVSWYQQTPGQGLQFLFEYFSETQRNKGNFPGRFSGRQFSNSRSEMNVSTLELGDSALYLCASSLGSAGRDEQYFGPGTRLTVT.